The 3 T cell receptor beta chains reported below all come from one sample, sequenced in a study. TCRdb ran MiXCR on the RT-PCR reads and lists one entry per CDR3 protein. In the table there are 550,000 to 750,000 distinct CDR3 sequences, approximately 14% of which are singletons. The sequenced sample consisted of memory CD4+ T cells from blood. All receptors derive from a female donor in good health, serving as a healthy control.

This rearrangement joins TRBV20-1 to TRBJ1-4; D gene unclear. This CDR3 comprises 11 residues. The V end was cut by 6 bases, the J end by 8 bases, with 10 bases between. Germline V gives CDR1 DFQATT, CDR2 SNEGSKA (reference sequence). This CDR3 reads CSAKEGEKLFF. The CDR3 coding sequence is TGCAGTGCAAAAGAAGGGGAAAAACTGTTTTTT.

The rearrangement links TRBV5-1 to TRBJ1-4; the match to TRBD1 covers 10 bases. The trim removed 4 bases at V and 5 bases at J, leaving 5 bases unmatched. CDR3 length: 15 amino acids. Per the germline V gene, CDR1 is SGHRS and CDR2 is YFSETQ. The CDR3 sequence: CASSGGQGGNEKLFF. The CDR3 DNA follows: TGCGCCAGCAGCGGAGGACAGGGGGGGAATGAAAAACTGTTTTTT.

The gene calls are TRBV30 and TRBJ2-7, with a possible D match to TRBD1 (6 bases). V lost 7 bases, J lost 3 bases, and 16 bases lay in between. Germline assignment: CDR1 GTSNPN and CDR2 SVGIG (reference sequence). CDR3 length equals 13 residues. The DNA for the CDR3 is TGTGCCTTAGGTGGGACATCCCTCTACGAGCAGTACTTC. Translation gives CALGGTSLYEQYF.